The 17 T cell receptor beta chains reported below all come from one sample, sequenced in a study of T cell clones after liver transplantation. Measured with immunoSEQ multiplex PCR; TCRdb has only the in-frame clones, and not every one. The sample yields 70,000 to 80,000 clones, more than 75% seen once. Sequenced material: CD4+ T cells from blood, taken before liver transplant. Every receptor here comes from a human donor who received a liver transplant.

This chain uses TRBV29-1 with TRBJ2-7; the match to TRBD2 covers 9 bases. J lost 5 bases, V lost 1 base, and 6 bases had no gene match. This CDR3 comprises 14 residues. CDR1 and CDR2 from the germline V gene are SQVTM and ANQGSEA. CDR3 in DNA: TGCAGCGTTGAAGGGTTAGCGGGAGCGGACGAGCAGTACTTC. Its protein is CSVEGLAGADEQYF.

This sequence joins TRBV28 and TRBJ2-2; D gene unclear. This CDR3 is 15 amino acids long. V shed 7 bases and J shed 1 base, with 13 bases lying between them. Germline CDR1 and CDR2: MDHEN and SYDVKM. The CDR3: CASNIGTLNTGELFF. The CDR3 nucleotides read TGTGCCAGCAATATAGGCACACTGAACACCGGGGAGCTGTTTTTT.

J is TRBJ1-2 and V is TRBV25-1; 7 nucleotides match TRBD1. The CDR3 has 13 residues. Germline lookup yields CDR1 MGHDK and CDR2 SYGVNS. Germline trimming cut 3 bases from V and 7 bases from J; bases unmatched to any gene: 5. The CDR3 DNA reads TGTGCCAGCAGTGAGTCAGGGGGAAGTGGCTACACCTTC. As protein: CASSESGGSGYTF.

This chain uses TRBV5-1 with TRBJ1-2; D call uncertain. CDR1 and CDR2 (germline): SGHRS, YFSETQ. The CDR3 consists of 15 residues. The V gene lost 0 bases and the J gene lost 0 bases, with 9 bases spanning the gap. CDR3 sequence: CASSLASAANYGYTF. The CDR3 bases are TGCGCCAGCAGCTTGGCCTCGGCGGCTAACTATGGCTACACCTTC.

The J gene is TRBJ2-7, the V gene TRBV7-8; 11 bases line up with TRBD2. Per germline, CDR1 SGHVS and CDR2 FQNEAQ. The CDR3 is 14 residues long. J gave up 2 bases and V 8 bases, and 5 bases lay outside the gene matches. The CDR3 is CASGASGRTYEQYF. The CDR3 nucleotides are TGTGCCAGCGGGGCTAGCGGGAGGACCTACGAGCAGTACTTC. Filled out from reference TRBV7-8 and TRBJ2-7, the complete variable domain reads GAGVSQSPRYKVAKRGQDVALRCDPISGHVSLFWYQQALGQGPEFLTYFQNEAQLDKSGLPSDRFFAERPEGSVSTLKIQRTQQEDSAVYLCASGASGRTYEQYFGPGTRLTVT.

The chain combines TRBV5-1 with TRBJ1-4, with a weak D call TRBD1 (5 bases). V was shortened by 1 base and J by 3 bases, with 10 bases between the two germline ends. Germline CDR1 reads SGHRS; CDR2 reads YFSETQ. This CDR3 region has 15 residues. CDR3 residues: CASSLTGGANEKLFF. CDR3 coding DNA: TGCGCCAGCAGCTTGACAGGAGGAGCTAATGAAAAACTGTTTTTT.

To note about this clone: Germline and junction disagree at one end, which may indicate a read error. The chain recombines TRBV7-8 with TRBJ2-7, with 9 bases that match TRBD2. CDR1 and CDR2 from the germline V gene are SGHVS and FQNEAQ. CDR3 length: 12 residues. This chain's CDR3 is CASSIAGEEQYF. The CDR3 region has the DNA TGTGCCAGCAGCATAGCGGGAGAAGAGCAGTACTTC.

The chain uses TRBV11-3 and TRBJ2-7; D may be TRBD2 (5 bases). The CDR3 loop spans 15 amino acids. From germline, CDR1 is SGHNT and CDR2 YENEEA. Trimming took 5 bases from V and 0 from J, leaving 14 bases between them. This chain's CDR3 is CASSLEGLSSYEQYF. The CDR3 DNA reads TGTGCCAGCAGCCTGGAAGGACTCAGCTCCTACGAGCAGTACTTC.

About this clone: Additional DNA sequences in this sample encode the identical CDR3. The rearrangement links TRBV11-3 to TRBJ2-7; D could derive from TRBD1 or TRBD2 (5 bases each). Germline assignment: CDR1 SGHNT and CDR2 YENEEA. V was shortened by 1 base and J by 3 bases, with 10 bases between the two germline ends. This CDR3 has 14 amino acids. CDR3 DNA: TGTGCCAGCAGCTTAGGAGGGGCCAGCTACGAGCAGTACTTC. Amino acids: CASSLGGASYEQYF. Together with reference TRBV11-3 and TRBJ2-7, the CDR3 gives the full variable domain: EAGVVQSPRYKIIEKKQPVAFWCNPISGHNTLYWYLQNLGQGPELLIRYENEEAVDDSQLPKDRFSAERLKGVDSTLKIQPAELGDSAVYLCASSLGGASYEQYFGPGTRLTVT.

The chain joins TRBV27 to TRBJ1-5, with TRBD1 as a possible D gene (6 bases). CDR3 size: 15 residues. Trimming pared 7 bases from V and 5 bases from J, leaving 18 bases between. Germline loops: CDR1 MNHEY, CDR2 SMNVEV (reference sequence). CDR3 region: CASMGAGLGYQPQHF. The CDR3 region has the DNA TGTGCCAGCATGGGGGCGGGTCTAGGGTATCAGCCCCAGCATTTT.

CDR3 in amino acids: CASSQTAGTGYTDTQYF. The DNA for the CDR3 is TGTGCCAGCAGCCAGACCGCCGGGACAGGATACACAGATACGCAGTATTTT. This chain joins TRBV28 and TRBJ2-3, with 8 bases aligning to TRBD1. CDR1 and CDR2 (germline): MDHEN, SYDVKM. V was clipped by 6 bases and J by 2 bases; unmatched bases: 13. This CDR3 contains 17 residues. Supplemented by reference TRBV28 and TRBJ2-3, the full variable domain reads DVKVTQSSRYLVKRTGEKVFLECVQDMDHENMFWYRQDPGLGLRLIYFSYDVKMKEKGDIPEGYSVSREKKERFSLILESASTNQTSMYLCASSQTAGTGYTDTQYFGPGTRLTVL.

This chain uses TRBV7-2 with TRBJ1-5; 8 positions match TRBD1. This CDR3 comprises 15 residues. V trimming: 5 bases; J trimming: 1 base; junction bases outside the gene matches: 4. CDR1 SGHTA and CDR2 FQGNSA come from the germline V gene. The CDR3 protein is CASSQTGASNQPQHF. CDR3 coding DNA: TGTGCCAGCAGCCAGACAGGGGCCAGCAATCAGCCCCAGCATTTT.

The V call is TRBV11-2, the J call TRBJ2-1; TRBD2 is a possible D gene (6 bases). CDR1 is SGHAT and CDR2 is FQNNGV in the germline V gene. The CDR3 is 15 residues long. Trimming shortened V by 7 bases and J by 4 bases, and 17 bases separated the two germline ends. CDR3 DNA: TGTGCCAGCAATACGGACGGCGGGATATACAATGAGCAGTTCTTC. Translation gives CASNTDGGIYNEQFF.

The chain recombines TRBV5-1 with TRBJ2-5; D gene uncertain. Germline CDR1 is SGHRS and CDR2 is YFSETQ. The CDR3 has 13 residues. The V gene lost 4 bases and the J gene lost 2 bases, with 9 bases spanning the gap. The CDR3 sequence is CASSREVQETQYF. Here the CDR3 DNA reads TGCGCCAGCAGCCGTGAGGTTCAAGAGACCCAGTACTTC.

This rearrangement joins TRBV5-1 to TRBJ2-7; D call uncertain. The CDR3 extends over 16 amino acids. Germline V lookup: CDR1 SGHRS, CDR2 YFSETQ. Trimming removed 0 bases from V and 5 bases from J, with 18 bases in between. CDR3 in amino acids: CASSLGHRVPPNEQYF. For the CDR3, the DNA is TGCGCCAGCAGCTTGGGTCACCGGGTTCCACCCAACGAGCAGTACTTC.

The sample holds one count of this clone. V and J are TRBV6-6 and TRBJ2-5; perhaps TRBD2 as D (6 bases). CDR3 length: 13 amino acids. Per the germline V gene, CDR1 is MNHNY and CDR2 is SVGAGI (reference sequence). Trimming shortened V by 2 bases and J by 5 bases, and 9 bases separated the two germline ends. This CDR3 is CASSYGAGETQYF. The CDR3 DNA reads as TGTGCCAGCAGTTACGGGGCGGGGGAGACCCAGTACTTC.

The V and J genes are TRBV6-1 and TRBJ2-2; D possibly corresponds to TRBD1 (6 bases). Trimming took off 0 bases at V and 1 base at J, with 18 bases between the two ends. Germline V lookup: CDR1 MNHNS, CDR2 SASEGT. The CDR3 has 19 amino acids. CDR3 sequence reads: CASSEARTAPTLNTGELFF. In nucleotides, the CDR3 is TGTGCCAGCAGTGAAGCGAGGACAGCACCCACTCTGAACACCGGGGAGCTGTTTTTT.